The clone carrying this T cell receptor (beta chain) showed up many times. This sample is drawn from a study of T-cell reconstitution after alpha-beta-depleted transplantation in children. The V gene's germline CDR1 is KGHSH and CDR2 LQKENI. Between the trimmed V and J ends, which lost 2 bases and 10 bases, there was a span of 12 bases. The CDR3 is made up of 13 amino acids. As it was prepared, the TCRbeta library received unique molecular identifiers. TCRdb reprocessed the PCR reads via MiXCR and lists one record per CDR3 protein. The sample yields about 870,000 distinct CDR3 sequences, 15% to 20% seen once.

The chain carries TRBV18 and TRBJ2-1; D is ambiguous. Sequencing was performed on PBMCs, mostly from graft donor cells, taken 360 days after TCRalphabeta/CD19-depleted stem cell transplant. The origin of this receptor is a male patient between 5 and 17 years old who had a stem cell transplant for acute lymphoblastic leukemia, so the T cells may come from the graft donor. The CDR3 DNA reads TGTGCCAGCTCACCATTTCGGGCGGAAGAGCAGTTCTTC. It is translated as CASSPFRAEEQFF.